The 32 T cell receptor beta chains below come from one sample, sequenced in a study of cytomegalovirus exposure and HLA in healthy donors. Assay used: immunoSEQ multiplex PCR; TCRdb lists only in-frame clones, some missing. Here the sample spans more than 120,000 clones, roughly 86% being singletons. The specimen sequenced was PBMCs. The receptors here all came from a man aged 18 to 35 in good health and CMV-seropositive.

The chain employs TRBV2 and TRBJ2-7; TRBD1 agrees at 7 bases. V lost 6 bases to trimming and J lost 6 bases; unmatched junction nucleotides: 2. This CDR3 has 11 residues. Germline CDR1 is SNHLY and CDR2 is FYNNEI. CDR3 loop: CASRNRGEQYF. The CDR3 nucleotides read TGTGCCAGCAGAAACAGGGGCGAGCAGTACTTC.

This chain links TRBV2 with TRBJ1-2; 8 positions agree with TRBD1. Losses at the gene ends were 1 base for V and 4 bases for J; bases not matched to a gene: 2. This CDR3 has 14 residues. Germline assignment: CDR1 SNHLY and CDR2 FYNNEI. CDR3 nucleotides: TGTGCCAGCAGTGAAGGGACAGGGAGCTATGGCTACACCTTC. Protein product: CASSEGTGSYGYTF.

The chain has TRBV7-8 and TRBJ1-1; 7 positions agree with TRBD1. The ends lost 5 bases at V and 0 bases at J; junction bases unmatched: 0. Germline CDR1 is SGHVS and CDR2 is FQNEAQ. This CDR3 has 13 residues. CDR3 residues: CASSDRVNTEAFF. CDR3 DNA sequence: TGTGCCAGCAGCGACAGGGTGAACACTGAAGCTTTCTTT.

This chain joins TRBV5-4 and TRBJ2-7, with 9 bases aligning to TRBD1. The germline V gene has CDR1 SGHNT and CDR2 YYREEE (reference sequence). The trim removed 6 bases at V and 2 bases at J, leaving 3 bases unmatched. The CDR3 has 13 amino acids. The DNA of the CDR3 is TGTGCCAGCACTGGGACAGGGACCTACGAGCAGTACTTC. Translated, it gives CASTGTGTYEQYF.

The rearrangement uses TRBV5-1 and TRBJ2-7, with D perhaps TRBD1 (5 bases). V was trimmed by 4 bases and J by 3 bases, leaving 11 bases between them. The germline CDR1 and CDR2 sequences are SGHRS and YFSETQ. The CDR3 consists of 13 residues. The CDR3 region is CASSGLGVYEQYF. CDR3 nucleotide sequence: TGCGCCAGCAGCGGATTAGGGGTCTACGAGCAGTACTTC.

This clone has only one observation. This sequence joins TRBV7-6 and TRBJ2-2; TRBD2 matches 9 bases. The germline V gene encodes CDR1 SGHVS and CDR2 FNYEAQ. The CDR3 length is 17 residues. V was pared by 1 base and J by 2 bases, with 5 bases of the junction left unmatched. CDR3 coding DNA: TGTGCCAGCAGCTTAGTTCTAGCGGGAATAAACACCGGGGAGCTGTTTTTT. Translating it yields CASSLVLAGINTGELFF.

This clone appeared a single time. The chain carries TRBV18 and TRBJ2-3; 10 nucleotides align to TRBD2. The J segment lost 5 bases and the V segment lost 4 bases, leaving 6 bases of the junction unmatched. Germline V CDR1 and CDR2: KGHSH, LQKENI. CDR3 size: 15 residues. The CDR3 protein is CASSRTSGLGDTQYF. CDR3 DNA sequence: TGTGCCAGCTCACGGACTAGCGGCTTGGGAGATACGCAGTATTTT.

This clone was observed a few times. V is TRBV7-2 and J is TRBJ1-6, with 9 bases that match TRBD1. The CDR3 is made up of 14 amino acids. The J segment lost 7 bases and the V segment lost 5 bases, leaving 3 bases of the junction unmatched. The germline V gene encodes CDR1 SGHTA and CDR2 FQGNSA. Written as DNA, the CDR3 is TGTGCCAGCAGCGCGGACAGGGGAAATTCACCCCTCCACTTT. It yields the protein CASSADRGNSPLHF. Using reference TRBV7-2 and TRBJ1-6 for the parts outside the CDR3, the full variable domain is GAGVSQSPSNKVTEKGKDVELRCDPISGHTALYWYRQSLGQGLEFLIYFQGNSAPDKSGLPSDRFSAERTGGSVSTLTIQRTQQEDSAVYLCASSADRGNSPLHFGNGTRLTVT.

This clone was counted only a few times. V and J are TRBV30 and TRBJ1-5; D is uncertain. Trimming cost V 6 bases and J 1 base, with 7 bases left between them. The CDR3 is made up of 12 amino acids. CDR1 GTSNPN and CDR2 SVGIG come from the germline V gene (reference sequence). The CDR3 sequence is CACQSSNQPQHF. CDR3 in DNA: TGTGCCTGCCAGTCGAGCAATCAGCCCCAGCATTTT.

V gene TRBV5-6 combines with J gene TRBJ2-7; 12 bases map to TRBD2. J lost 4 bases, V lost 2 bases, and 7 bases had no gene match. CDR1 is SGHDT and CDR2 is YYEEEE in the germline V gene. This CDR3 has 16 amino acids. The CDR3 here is CASSFATSGSFYEQYF. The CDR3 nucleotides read TGTGCCAGCAGCTTTGCGACTAGCGGGAGCTTTTACGAGCAGTACTTC.

The DNA for the CDR3 is TGTGCCAGCAGACCCCACAGGGAGGGCTATGGCTACACCTTC. Amino acid sequence: CASRPHREGYGYTF. The chain recombines TRBV6-6 with TRBJ1-2; D may be TRBD1 (6 bases). This CDR3 contains 14 residues. CDR1 and CDR2 (germline): MNHNY, SVGAGI (reference sequence). V lost 6 bases and J lost 4, with 15 bases in between.

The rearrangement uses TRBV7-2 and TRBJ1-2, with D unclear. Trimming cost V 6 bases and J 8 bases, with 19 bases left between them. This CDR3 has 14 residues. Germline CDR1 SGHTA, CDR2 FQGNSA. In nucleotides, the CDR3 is TGTGCCAGCAGAGGCCAGTCCCTGGTCGGGGGCTACACCTTC. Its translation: CASRGQSLVGGYTF.

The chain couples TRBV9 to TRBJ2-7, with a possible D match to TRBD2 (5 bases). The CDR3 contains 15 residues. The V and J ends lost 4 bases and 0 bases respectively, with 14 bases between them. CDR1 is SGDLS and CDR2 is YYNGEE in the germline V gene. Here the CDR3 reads CASSLAPGNSYEQYF. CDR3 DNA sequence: TGTGCCAGCAGCCTGGCTCCCGGGAACTCCTACGAGCAGTACTTC.

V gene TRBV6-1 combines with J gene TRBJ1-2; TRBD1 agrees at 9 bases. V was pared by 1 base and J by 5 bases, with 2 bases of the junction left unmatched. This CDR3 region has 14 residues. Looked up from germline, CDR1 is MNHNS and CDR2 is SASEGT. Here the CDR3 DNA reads TGTGCCAGCAGTGAAGGGACAGGGGTTTATGGCTACACCTTC. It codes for CASSEGTGVYGYTF.

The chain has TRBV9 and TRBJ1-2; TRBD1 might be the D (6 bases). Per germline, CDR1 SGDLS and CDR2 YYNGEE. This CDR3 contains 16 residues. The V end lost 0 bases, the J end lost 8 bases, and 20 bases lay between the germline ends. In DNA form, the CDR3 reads TGTGCCAGCAGCGTAGGTCCTACGGGGGGGGCACGAGGCTACACCTTC. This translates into CASSVGPTGGARGYTF. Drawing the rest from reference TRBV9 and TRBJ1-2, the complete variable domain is DSGVTQTPKHLITATGQRVTLRCSPRSGDLSVYWYQQSLDQGLQFLIQYYNGEERAKGNILERFSAQQFPDLHSELNLSSLELGDSALYFCASSVGPTGGARGYTFGSGTRLTVV.

The CDR3 DNA sequence: TGTGCCAGCAGCTCCCTGGGGGGGCTGAGCACTGAAGCTTTCTTT. It translates to CASSSLGGLSTEAFF. V and J are TRBV7-8 and TRBJ1-1; D possibly corresponds to TRBD1 (6 bases). Germline CDR1 is SGHVS and CDR2 is FQNEAQ. Between the trimmed V and J ends, which lost 4 bases and 4 bases, there was a span of 16 bases. The CDR3 loop spans 15 amino acids.

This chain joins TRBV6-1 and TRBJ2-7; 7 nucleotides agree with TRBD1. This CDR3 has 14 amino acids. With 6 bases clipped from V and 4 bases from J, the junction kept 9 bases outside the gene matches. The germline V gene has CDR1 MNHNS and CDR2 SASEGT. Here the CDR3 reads CASRPPGQKYEQYF. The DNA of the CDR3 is TGTGCCAGCAGACCTCCGGGACAGAAATACGAGCAGTACTTC.

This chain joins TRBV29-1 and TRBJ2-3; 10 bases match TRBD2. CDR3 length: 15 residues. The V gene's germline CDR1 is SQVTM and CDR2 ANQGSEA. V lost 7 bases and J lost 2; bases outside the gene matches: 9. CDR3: CSGNGAGGNTDTQYF. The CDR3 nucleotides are TGCAGCGGAAACGGAGCGGGGGGGAACACAGATACGCAGTATTTT.

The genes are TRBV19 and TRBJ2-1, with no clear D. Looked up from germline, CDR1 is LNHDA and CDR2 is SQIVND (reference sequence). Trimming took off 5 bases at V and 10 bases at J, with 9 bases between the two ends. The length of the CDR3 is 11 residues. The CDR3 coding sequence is TGTGCCAGTAGTGATAGTTGGGAGCAGTTCTTC. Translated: CASSDSWEQFF.

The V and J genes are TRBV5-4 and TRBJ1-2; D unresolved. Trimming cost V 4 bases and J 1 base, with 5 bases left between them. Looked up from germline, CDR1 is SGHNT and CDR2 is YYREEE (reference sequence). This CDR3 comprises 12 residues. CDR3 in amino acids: CASSSNNYGYTF. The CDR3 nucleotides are TGTGCCAGCAGCAGCAATAACTATGGCTACACCTTC.

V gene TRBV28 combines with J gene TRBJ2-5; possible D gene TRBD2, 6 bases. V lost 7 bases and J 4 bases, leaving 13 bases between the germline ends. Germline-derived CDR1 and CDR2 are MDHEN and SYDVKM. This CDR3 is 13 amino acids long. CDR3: CASTPEGPETQYF. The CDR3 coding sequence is TGTGCCAGCACCCCGGAGGGCCCAGAGACCCAGTACTTC.

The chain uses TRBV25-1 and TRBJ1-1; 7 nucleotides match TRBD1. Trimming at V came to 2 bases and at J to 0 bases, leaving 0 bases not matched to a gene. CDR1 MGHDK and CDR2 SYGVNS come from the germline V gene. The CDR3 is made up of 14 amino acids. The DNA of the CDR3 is TGTGCCAGCAGTGAAAGGGGGCTGAACACTGAAGCTTTCTTT. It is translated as CASSERGLNTEAFF.

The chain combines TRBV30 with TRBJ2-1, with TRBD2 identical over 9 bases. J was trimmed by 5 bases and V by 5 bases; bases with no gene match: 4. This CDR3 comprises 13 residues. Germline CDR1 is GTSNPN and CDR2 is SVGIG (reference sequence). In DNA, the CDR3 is TGTGCCTGGTCACTAGCGGGCCACAATGAGCAGTTCTTC. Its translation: CAWSLAGHNEQFF. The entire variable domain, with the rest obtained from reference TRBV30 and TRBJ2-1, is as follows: SQTIHQWPATLVQPVGSPLSLECTVEGTSNPNLYWYRQAAGRGLQLLFYSVGIGQISSEVPQNLSASRPQDRQFILSSKKLLLSDSGFYLCAWSLAGHNEQFFGPGTRLTVL.

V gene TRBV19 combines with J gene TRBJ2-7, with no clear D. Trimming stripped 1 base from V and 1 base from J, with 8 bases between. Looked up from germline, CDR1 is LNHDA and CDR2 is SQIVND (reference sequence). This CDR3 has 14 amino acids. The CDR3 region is CASSIVKESYEQYF. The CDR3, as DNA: TGTGCCAGTAGTATAGTCAAGGAGTCCTACGAGCAGTACTTC.

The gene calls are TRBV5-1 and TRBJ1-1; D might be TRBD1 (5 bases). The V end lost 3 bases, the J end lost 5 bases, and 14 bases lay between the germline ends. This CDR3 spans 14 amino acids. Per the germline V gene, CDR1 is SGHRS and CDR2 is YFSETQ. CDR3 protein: CASSSGDVWTEAFF. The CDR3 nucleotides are TGCGCCAGCAGCTCGGGGGATGTGTGGACTGAAGCTTTCTTT.

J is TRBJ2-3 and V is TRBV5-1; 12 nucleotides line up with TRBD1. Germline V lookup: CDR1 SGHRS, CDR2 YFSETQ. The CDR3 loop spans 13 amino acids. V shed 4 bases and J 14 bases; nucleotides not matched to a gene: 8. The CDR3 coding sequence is TGCGCCAGCAGCCCGGGACAGGGGGCATTTTGGTATTTT. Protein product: CASSPGQGAFWYF. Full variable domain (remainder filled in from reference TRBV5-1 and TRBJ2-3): KAGVTQTPRYLIKTRGQQVTLSCSPISGHRSVSWYQQTPGQGLQFLFEYFSETQRNKGNFPGRFSGRQFSNSRSEMNVSTLELGDSALYLCASSPGQGAFWYFGPGTRLTVL.

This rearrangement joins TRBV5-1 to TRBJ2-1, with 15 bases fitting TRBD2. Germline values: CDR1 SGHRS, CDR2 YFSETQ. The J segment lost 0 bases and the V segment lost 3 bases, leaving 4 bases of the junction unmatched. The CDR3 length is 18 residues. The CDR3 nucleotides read TGCGCCAGCAGCTCCGGGACTAGCGGGAGGACCTCCTACAATGAGCAGTTCTTC. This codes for CASSSGTSGRTSYNEQFF.

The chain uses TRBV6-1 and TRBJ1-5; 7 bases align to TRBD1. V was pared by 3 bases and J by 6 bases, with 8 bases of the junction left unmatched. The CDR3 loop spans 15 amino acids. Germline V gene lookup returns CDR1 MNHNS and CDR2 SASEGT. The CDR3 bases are TGTGCCAGCAGTGACCCGGGACAGCCGTCTCAGCCCCAGCATTTT. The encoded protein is CASSDPGQPSQPQHF.

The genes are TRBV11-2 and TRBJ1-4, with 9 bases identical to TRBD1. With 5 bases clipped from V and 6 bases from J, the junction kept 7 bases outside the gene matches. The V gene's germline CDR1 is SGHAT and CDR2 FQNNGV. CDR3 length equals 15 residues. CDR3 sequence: CASSKPGTGHEKLFF. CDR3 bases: TGTGCCAGCAGCAAGCCCGGGACAGGGCATGAAAAACTGTTTTTT.

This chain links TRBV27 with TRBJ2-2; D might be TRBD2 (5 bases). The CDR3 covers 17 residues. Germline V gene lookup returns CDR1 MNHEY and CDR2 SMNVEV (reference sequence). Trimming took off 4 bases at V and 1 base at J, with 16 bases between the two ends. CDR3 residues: CASSSSAFEGNTGELFF. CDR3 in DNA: TGTGCCAGCAGTTCCTCCGCCTTCGAGGGGAACACCGGGGAGCTGTTTTTT.

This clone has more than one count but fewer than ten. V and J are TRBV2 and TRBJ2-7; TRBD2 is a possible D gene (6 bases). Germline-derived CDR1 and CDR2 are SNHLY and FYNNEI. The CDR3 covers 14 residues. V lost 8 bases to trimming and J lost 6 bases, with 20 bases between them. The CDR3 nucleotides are TGTGCCAGCTTGTTTAGCGGCTCCATGAGCGAGCAGTACTTC. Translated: CASLFSGSMSEQYF.

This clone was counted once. The CDR3 sequence is CASSYWGGGRETQYF. The CDR3 nucleotides are TGTGCCAGCAGTTACTGGGGAGGGGGTCGGGAGACCCAGTACTTC. The chain couples TRBV6-5 to TRBJ2-5, with D possibly TRBD2 on 7 matching bases. The CDR3 extends over 15 amino acids. With 1 base removed from V and 5 bases from J, the gap between germline ends came to 14 bases. Per the germline V gene, CDR1 is MNHEY and CDR2 is SVGAGI.